Sequencing of this TCR beta chain was carried out in a study of shared clonotypes between healthy human individuals. Findings of the study overall: Around 5% was the fraction of naive CD4 clonotypes found shared across a few donors. Non-shared clonotypes had lower generation probabilities than those shared by all four donors. Sorted-subset sequencing, rarefaction showed, was incomplete despite large depth.

CD8 cells classed as naive were CD45RO-negative and positively selected for CCR7, excluding terminally differentiated effector memory CD45RA+ cells. Caucasian adults living in Nashville, Tennessee, provided all samples. Germline V gene sequence: CDR1 MNHEY, CDR2 SMNVEV (reference sequence). V gave up 8 bases and J gave up 11 bases; unmatched junction bases: 11. The CDR3 sequence is 13 residues long. Only in-frame clones appear in the TCRdb table, and some are missing; sequencing was by immunoSEQ multiplex PCR. The sample holds a few million clones, about 94% seen once. On this clone itself: Its specificity is not known.

Sequencing input: naive CD8+ T cells from PBMCs. The source of this sequence is a man younger than 30 in good health. Some clones in this sample may be carry-over from other donors' samples. V gene TRBV27 combines with J gene TRBJ1-4; 7 bases fit TRBD1. The CDR3 nucleotides read TGTGCCAGCTCGTTAACAGGGGTCGGCAAACTGTTTTTT. Protein product: CASSLTGVGKLFF. Full variable domain (rest looked up from reference TRBV27 and TRBJ1-4): EAQVTQNPRYLITVTGKKLTVTCSQNMNHEYMSWYRQDPGLGLRQIYYSMNVEVTDKGDVPEGYKVSRKEKRNFPLILESPSPNQTSLYFCASSLTGVGKLFFGSGTQLSVL.